The present T cell receptor (beta chain) was sequenced within a study of T-cell reconstitution after alpha-beta-depleted transplantation in children. The CDR3 contains 14 residues. CDR1 is SQVTM and CDR2 is ANQGSEA in the germline V gene. The ends were cut back, 0 bases at V and 1 base at J, with 8 bases in the middle. Molecular barcoding with unique molecular identifiers was used for the TCRbeta library. TCRdb called the PCR reads again in MiXCR, with one record for every CDR3 protein. The sample records 490,000 or so distinct CDR3 sequences, 10% being singletons. This clonotype was detected ten times or more. Antigen unknown. Overall study findings and caveats: Day-60 TCRbeta diversity that was high in some patients was derived from surviving recipient T cells and thymic progenitors. Newly produced T cells mostly provided counts and TCRbeta diversity after one year, as hyperexpanded clones declined. About two months after transplant, alpha-beta T cells reportedly came from several hundred expanded graft clones.

This sample comprised PBMCs, obtained before TCRalphabeta/CD19-depleted stem cell transplant. The sequence was obtained from a child under 10 years old with inherited bone marrow failure, due to receive a stem cell transplant. The genes are TRBV29-1 and TRBJ2-3, with D unclear. The CDR3 sequence: CSVEDNFRTDTQYF. The CDR3 DNA reads TGCAGCGTTGAAGATAACTTTCGCACAGATACGCAGTATTTT.